These T cell receptor beta chains were read from a single sample in a study of T cell repertoires in cytomegalovirus infection. TCRdb analysed the reads with MiXCR anew, one entry per CDR3 protein. The data show about 400,000 distinct CDR3 sequences, roughly 36% seen once. For these receptors, no antigen is known. This material consisted of cultured PBMCs, taken from culture after CMV antigen stimulation. The receptors derive from a human donor in good health (CMV status not recorded). Some clones in this sample may be carry-over from other donors' samples. The CDR3 runs from the conserved cysteine through the conserved F or W. Fields, in order: J gene, D gene, clone size, V gene, CDR3 protein, CDR3 DNA. The D gene is left open where the match is weak. Expanded clones get a size class; other rows say once, few or many, or leave the size out.

J: TRBJ1-1; D: NA; size: NA; V: TRBV12-3/TRBV12-4; CDR3: CASSFPGANTEAFF; DNA: TGTGCCAGCAGTTTTCCGGGGGCTAACACTGAAGCTTTCTTT
J: TRBJ2-1; D: NA; size: NA; V: TRBV24-1; CDR3: CATSSVGGSSYNEQFF; DNA: TGTGCCACCAGTTCAGTTGGAGGAAGCTCCTACAATGAGCAGTTCTTC
J: TRBJ1-6; D: TRBD1; size: few; V: TRBV7-2; CDR3: CASSLMDRGTNSPLHF; DNA: TGTGCCAGCAGCTTAATGGACAGGGGCACCAATTCACCCCTCCACTTT
J: TRBJ2-1; D: TRBD2; size: few; V: TRBV28; CDR3: CASSFPTSGRGNEQFF; DNA: TGTGCCAGCAGTTTCCCCACTAGCGGGAGGGGCAATGAGCAGTTCTTC
J: TRBJ2-3; D: NA; size: NA; V: TRBV6-1; CDR3: CASRRDKSVPDTQYF; DNA: TGTGCCAGCCGACGGGACAAAAGTGTCCCGGATACGCAGTATTTT
J: TRBJ1-5; D: NA; size: NA; V: TRBV19; CDR3: CASRKGGGNQPQHF; DNA: TGTGCCAGTAGAAAGGGGGGGGGCAATCAGCCCCAGCATTTT
J: TRBJ1-2; D: NA; size: NA; V: TRBV12-3/TRBV12-4; CDR3: CASSLIRQDFGYTF; DNA: TGTGCCAGCAGTCTCATCCGACAGGACTTTGGCTACACCTTC
J: TRBJ2-1; D: TRBD2; size: few; V: TRBV6-4; CDR3: CASSELVGTNYNEQFF; DNA: TGTGCCAGCAGTGAACTTGTCGGGACTAATTACAATGAGCAGTTCTTC
J: TRBJ1-6; D: NA; size: NA; V: TRBV7-9; CDR3: CASSLGQEAGSPLHF; DNA: TGTGCCAGCAGCTTAGGGCAGGAGGCGGGATCACCCCTCCACTTT
J: TRBJ2-1; D: TRBD2; size: once; V: TRBV7-9; CDR3: CASSLPGLAGVNEQFF; DNA: TGTGCCAGCAGCCTGCCGGGACTAGCGGGAGTCAATGAGCAGTTCTTC
J: TRBJ2-3; D: NA; size: NA; V: TRBV20-1; CDR3: CSARDGERPDTQYF; DNA: TGCAGTGCTAGAGATGGGGAGAGGCCAGATACGCAGTATTTT
J: TRBJ2-3; D: TRBD2; size: NA; V: TRBV20-1; CDR3: CSARDGAGGTDTQYF; DNA: TGCAGTGCTAGAGATGGGGCGGGAGGCACAGATACGCAGTATTTT
J: TRBJ1-1; D: TRBD1; size: NA; V: TRBV2; CDR3: CASSGFAGGTEAFF; DNA: TGTGCCAGCAGTGGATTTGCAGGGGGCACTGAAGCTTTCTTT
J: TRBJ1-4; D: NA; size: NA; V: TRBV7-2; CDR3: CASSLVLLDFLGFNEKLFF; DNA: TGTGCCAGCAGCTTAGTCCTATTGGATTTTTTGGGGTTTAATGAAAAACTGTTTTTT
J: TRBJ1-4; D: TRBD1; size: NA; V: TRBV12-3/TRBV12-4; CDR3: CASRTDRENEKLFF; DNA: TGTGCCAGCAGAACCGACAGGGAGAATGAAAAACTGTTTTTT
J: TRBJ1-5; D: TRBD1; size: NA; V: TRBV28; CDR3: CASSFDREGQPQHF; DNA: TGTGCCAGCAGTTTTGACAGGGAGGGGCAGCCCCAGCATTTT
J: TRBJ2-2; D: TRBD2; size: NA; V: TRBV11-3; CDR3: CASSSGRIAGGASGELFF; DNA: TGTGCCAGCAGCTCCGGGCGCATAGCGGGAGGAGCATCCGGGGAGCTGTTTTTT
J: TRBJ2-3; D: NA; size: NA; V: TRBV20-1; CDR3: CSARVRRGTVDTQYF; DNA: TGCAGTGCTAGAGTTCGAAGGGGAACGGTAGATACGCAGTATTTT
J: TRBJ2-1; D: TRBD2; size: NA; V: TRBV6-8; CDR3: CASSSLTSGRENEQFF; DNA: TGTGCCAGCAGTTCCTTGACTAGCGGGCGGGAAAATGAGCAGTTCTTC
J: TRBJ2-5; D: NA; size: few; V: TRBV6-2/TRBV6-3; CDR3: CASSAPSGAIQETQYF; DNA: TGTGCCAGCAGTGCCCCGAGCGGAGCCATCCAAGAGACCCAGTACTTC
J: TRBJ2-7; D: NA; size: NA; V: TRBV5-1; CDR3: CASSRAEPYEQYF; DNA: TGCGCCAGCAGCCGGGCAGAACCATACGAGCAGTACTTC
J: TRBJ2-5; D: TRBD2; size: few; V: TRBV11-2; CDR3: CASSLVSSGTETQYF; DNA: TGTGCCAGCAGCTTAGTGTCTAGCGGGACGGAGACCCAGTACTTC
J: TRBJ2-5; D: NA; size: NA; V: TRBV12-3/TRBV12-4; CDR3: CASSFSKYQETQYF; DNA: TGTGCCAGCAGTTTTTCCAAGTACCAAGAGACCCAGTACTTC
J: TRBJ2-5; D: TRBD1; size: many; V: TRBV7-6; CDR3: CASSLGGTGRRETQYF; DNA: TGTGCCAGCAGCTTAGGGGGGACAGGGAGGCGAGAGACCCAGTACTTC
J: TRBJ2-3; D: NA; size: NA; V: TRBV19; CDR3: CASKLAGASTDTQYF; DNA: TGTGCCAGTAAACTGGCGGGGGCTAGCACAGATACGCAGTATTTT
J: TRBJ1-5; D: NA; size: NA; V: TRBV5-4; CDR3: CASSLGGTGQPQHF; DNA: TGTGCCAGCAGCTTGGGGGGTACGGGGCAGCCCCAGCATTTT
J: TRBJ1-2; D: TRBD1; size: NA; V: TRBV12-3/TRBV12-4; CDR3: CASSRSGTGNYGYTF; DNA: TGTGCCAGCAGCCGAAGTGGGACAGGAAACTATGGCTACACCTTC
J: TRBJ1-1; D: NA; size: NA; V: TRBV5-5; CDR3: CASMKRNGGNTEAFF; DNA: TGTGCCAGCATGAAGAGGAACGGGGGGAACACTGAAGCTTTCTTT
J: TRBJ2-1; D: NA; size: NA; V: TRBV27; CDR3: CASSIMGPKYNEQFF; DNA: TGTGCCAGCAGTATAATGGGACCTAAATACAATGAGCAGTTCTTC
J: TRBJ2-1; D: NA; size: NA; V: TRBV11-2; CDR3: CASSPWVVLGPGVAAYNEQFF; DNA: TGTGCCAGCAGCCCCTGGGTAGTCCTCGGACCGGGGGTAGCGGCCTACAATGAGCAGTTCTTC
J: TRBJ2-2; D: NA; size: few; V: TRBV7-9; CDR3: CASSRSTAVTGELFF; DNA: TGTGCCAGCAGCCGAAGCACAGCAGTCACCGGGGAGCTGTTTTTT
J: TRBJ1-3; D: NA; size: NA; V: TRBV12-3/TRBV12-4; CDR3: CASSSDKETGNTIYF; DNA: TGTGCCAGCAGTTCCGACAAAGAAACAGGAAACACCATATATTTT
J: TRBJ1-1; D: NA; size: NA; V: TRBV11-2; CDR3: CASSLERGWTEAFF; DNA: TGTGCCAGCAGCTTAGAAAGGGGCTGGACTGAAGCTTTCTTT
J: TRBJ2-1; D: TRBD2; size: NA; V: TRBV4-1; CDR3: CASSQAGTSGLNEQFF; DNA: TGCGCCAGCAGCCAGGCCGGGACTAGCGGGCTCAATGAGCAGTTCTTC
J: TRBJ2-1; D: TRBD2; size: few; V: TRBV7-2; CDR3: CASSLRLAGGLNNEQFF; DNA: TGTGCCAGCAGCTTACGGCTAGCGGGAGGGCTCAACAATGAGCAGTTCTTC
J: TRBJ1-3; D: NA; size: once; V: TRBV19; CDR3: CASSSRLAGNTIYF; DNA: TGTGCCAGTAGTTCTAGACTGGCCGGAAACACCATATATTTT
J: TRBJ2-5; D: TRBD1; size: NA; V: TRBV6-6; CDR3: CASSYRQGVQETQYF; DNA: TGTGCCAGCAGTTACAGACAGGGGGTTCAAGAGACCCAGTACTTC
J: TRBJ2-3; D: TRBD2; size: few; V: TRBV24-1; CDR3: CATSDLTSGNSDTQYF; DNA: TGTGCCACCAGTGATTTGACTAGCGGGAACTCAGATACGCAGTATTTT
J: TRBJ2-7; D: NA; size: few; V: TRBV7-2; CDR3: CALRGEVEQYF; DNA: TGTGCGTTGAGGGGGGAAGTCGAGCAGTACTTC
J: TRBJ1-4; D: TRBD1; size: few; V: TRBV5-4; CDR3: CASSLAGTGGNEKLFF; DNA: TGTGCCAGCAGCTTGGCCGGGACAGGAGGGAATGAAAAACTGTTTTTT